The 23 T cell receptor beta chains given below trace back to one sample, sequenced in a study of T cell responses to AZD1222 COVID-19 vaccine. Only in-frame clones appear in the TCRdb table, and some are missing; sequencing was by immunoSEQ multiplex PCR. This table holds fewer than 110,000 clones, 90% found once. Sequenced material: peripheral blood, taken on day 0 of AZD1222 vaccination. Receptors originate from an adult in good health.

The chain employs TRBV5-8 and TRBJ2-3; D is uncertain. Trimming removed 6 bases from V and 1 base from J, with 9 bases in between. Germline values: CDR1 SGHTS, CDR2 YDEGEE. This CDR3 region has 13 residues. The chain's CDR3 is CASIDQGTDTQYF. CDR3 sequence (DNA): TGTGCCAGCATCGACCAGGGCACAGATACGCAGTATTTT.

The rearrangement joins TRBV9 to TRBJ1-2; D might be TRBD1 (5 bases). The length of the CDR3 is 13 residues. The V end was cut by 0 bases, the J end by 6 bases, with 9 bases between. Germline V lookup: CDR1 SGDLS, CDR2 YYNGEE. The CDR3 sequence is CASSVEQGDGYTF. Here the CDR3 DNA reads TGTGCCAGCAGCGTAGAGCAGGGTGATGGCTACACCTTC.

This clone has a single count. This chain joins TRBV18 and TRBJ1-1; D is uncertain. The germline CDR1 and CDR2 sequences are KGHSH and LQKENI. The V end lost 6 bases, the J end lost 3 bases, and 11 bases lay between the germline ends. This CDR3 has 13 residues. The CDR3 is CASSLRSDTEAFF. The CDR3 nucleotides read TGTGCCAGCTCCCTACGGTCGGACACTGAAGCTTTCTTT.

The chain uses TRBV19 and TRBJ1-1, with D possibly TRBD1 on 6 matching bases. Trimming removed 6 bases at V and 0 bases at J, with 8 bases between. Germline assignment: CDR1 LNHDA and CDR2 SQIVND (reference sequence). CDR3 length: 13 residues. CDR3 region: CASSGTLNTEAFF. DNA for the CDR3: TGTGCCAGTAGCGGGACACTGAACACTGAAGCTTTCTTT.

CDR3: CASSPGRTINQPQHF. The CDR3 DNA reads as TGTGCCAGCTCCCCGGGACGGACTATCAATCAGCCCCAGCATTTT. The V and J genes are TRBV18 and TRBJ1-5; D possibly corresponds to TRBD1 (5 bases). Between the trimmed V and J ends, which lost 6 bases and 3 bases, there was a span of 15 bases. From germline, CDR1 is KGHSH and CDR2 LQKENI. This CDR3 has 15 residues.

The chain carries TRBV5-4 and TRBJ1-4; 9 nucleotides align to TRBD1. V shed 1 base and J 7 bases; nucleotides not matched to a gene: 2. There are 14 residues in the CDR3. CDR1 and CDR2 from the germline V gene are SGHNT and YYREEE (reference sequence). The CDR3 bases are TGTGCCAGCAGCTTGACAGGGGGCCCTGAAAAACTGTTTTTT. Amino acid sequence: CASSLTGGPEKLFF. The entire variable domain, with the rest obtained from reference TRBV5-4 and TRBJ1-4, is as follows: ETGVTQSPTHLIKTRGQQVTLRCSSQSGHNTVSWYQQALGQGPQFIFQYYREEENGRGNFPPRFSGLQFPNYSSELNVNALELDDSALYLCASSLTGGPEKLFFGSGTQLSVL.

V gene TRBV5-7 combines with J gene TRBJ1-1; 7 bases are a match to TRBD1. TRBV5-7 is given ORF status, its function remaining uncertain. The CDR3 totals 16 residues. The trim removed 2 bases at V and 0 bases at J, leaving 7 bases unmatched. The CDR3 region has the DNA TGTGCCAGCAGCTTAATTTCGACAGGGATGAACACTGAAGCTTTCTTT. Protein product: CASSLISTGMNTEAFF.

This clone came up a few times. The V call is TRBV6-5, the J call TRBJ1-5, with unresolved D. CDR1 MNHEY and CDR2 SVGAGI come from the germline V gene. This CDR3 contains 14 residues. Trimming took off 7 bases at V and 2 bases at J, with 12 bases between the two ends. The CDR3 reads CASNDLSGNQPQHF. CDR3 DNA sequence: TGTGCCAGCAACGACTTAAGTGGCAATCAGCCCCAGCATTTT.

This chain links TRBV28 with TRBJ1-6, with TRBD1 identical over 9 bases. V lost 5 bases to trimming and J lost 3 bases; unmatched junction nucleotides: 2. CDR3 length equals 15 residues. Germline CDR1 reads MDHEN; CDR2 reads SYDVKM. CDR3 DNA sequence: TGTGCCAGCAGTCCGGGACAGGGCTATAATTCACCCCTCCACTTT. Its translation: CASSPGQGYNSPLHF.

A few counts support this clone. The genes are TRBV6-1 and TRBJ2-7, with 11 bases matching TRBD1. The CDR3 is made up of 16 amino acids. Germline V gene lookup returns CDR1 MNHNS and CDR2 SASEGT. The trim removed 3 bases at V and 3 bases at J, leaving 7 bases unmatched. CDR3 sequence (DNA): TGTGCCAGCAGTGAGGAGGACGGGACAGGGGGCTACGAGCAGTACTTC. It is translated as CASSEEDGTGGYEQYF.

The rearrangement joins TRBV5-1 to TRBJ2-1; no reliable D call. CDR3 length equals 16 residues. CDR1 and CDR2 (germline): SGHRS, YFSETQ. V lost 4 bases and J 2 bases, leaving 16 bases between the germline ends. CDR3 amino acids: CASSLGPTSPYNEQFF. DNA for the CDR3: TGCGCCAGCAGCCTAGGCCCCACATCCCCCTACAATGAGCAGTTCTTC.

The CDR3 loop reads CAISVTAGTEAFF. DNA of the CDR3: TGTGCCATCAGTGTTACAGCGGGAACTGAAGCTTTCTTT. The rearrangement joins TRBV10-3 to TRBJ1-1; D is unclear. With 4 bases removed from V and 5 bases from J, the gap between germline ends came to 11 bases. This CDR3 region has 13 residues. Looked up from germline, CDR1 is ENHRY and CDR2 is SYGVKD.

The chain joins TRBV9 to TRBJ1-5; D may be TRBD1 (5 bases). Trimming removed 4 bases at V and 2 bases at J, with 19 bases between. The CDR3 has 17 amino acids. Germline lookup yields CDR1 SGDLS and CDR2 YYNGEE. CDR3 amino acids: CASSPGGAGFGNQPQHF. CDR3 coding DNA: TGTGCCAGCAGCCCGGGCGGGGCTGGATTCGGCAATCAGCCCCAGCATTTT.

This chain joins TRBV7-2 and TRBJ2-1; D not resolved. V shed 2 bases and J shed 2 bases, with 4 bases lying between them. Looked up from germline, CDR1 is SGHTA and CDR2 is FQGNSA. This CDR3 spans 13 amino acids. Here the CDR3 DNA reads TGTGCCAGCAGCTTACCACCCTACAATGAGCAGTTCTTC. Residues: CASSLPPYNEQFF.

The chain uses TRBV28 and TRBJ2-1; the D gene is possibly TRBD2 (7 bases). This CDR3 contains 17 residues. The V end lost 6 bases, the J end lost 5 bases, and 23 bases lay between the germline ends. The germline gives CDR1 MDHEN, CDR2 SYDVKM. The CDR3 sequence: CASSPQVGGGLNNEQFF. Here the CDR3 DNA reads TGTGCCAGCAGCCCCCAGGTGGGGGGGGGCCTCAACAATGAGCAGTTCTTC.

The chain has TRBV12-5 and TRBJ2-2; a weak D match, TRBD1 (5 bases). The CDR3 has 14 residues. CDR1 is LGHNT and CDR2 is FRNRAP in the germline V gene. V lost 3 bases, J lost 5 bases, and 10 bases lay in between. CDR3 in DNA: TGTGCTAGTGGTTTCCAGGGTGTGACCGGGGAGCTGTTTTTT. This translates into CASGFQGVTGELFF.

This clone was observed once. The J gene is TRBJ1-5, the V gene TRBV2, with a tentative D call TRBD1 (5 bases). This CDR3 is 12 amino acids long. Trimming took 7 bases from V and 4 from J, leaving 8 bases between them. Germline-derived CDR1 and CDR2 are SNHLY and FYNNEI. The CDR3 DNA sequence: TGTGCCAGCAAACAGGAAAATCAGCCCCAGCATTTT. Its translation is CASKQENQPQHF.

J is TRBJ2-7 and V is TRBV3-1 (or the pseudogene TRBV3-2); 11 positions match TRBD2. The V gene end was trimmed by 1 base and the J gene end by 6 bases; junction bases not matched to a gene: 17. The CDR3 sequence is 19 residues long. Per germline, CDR1 LGHDT and CDR2 YNNKEL (reference sequence). The CDR3 DNA reads as TGTGCCAGCAGCCAAGGAAAATTGACTAGCGGGGTGCACCCCTTCGAGCAGTACTTC. This translates into CASSQGKLTSGVHPFEQYF.

J is TRBJ2-7 and V is TRBV29-1; tentatively, D is TRBD1 (6 bases). This CDR3 spans 12 amino acids. V lost 4 bases to trimming and J lost 3 bases, with 10 bases between them. CDR1 is SQVTM and CDR2 is ANQGSEA in the germline V gene. CDR3 sequence: CSVVVTGYEQYF. CDR3 sequence (DNA): TGCAGCGTTGTAGTGACAGGCTACGAGCAGTACTTC.

The CDR3 DNA sequence: TGCGCCAGCAGCCCGTCGCCCGTCGCCGCAACTAATGAAAAACTGTTTTTT. Translation: CASSPSPVAATNEKLFF. The V call is TRBV4-1, the J call TRBJ1-4; no definite D call. The germline V gene has CDR1 MGHRA and CDR2 YSYEKL. V shed 4 bases and J shed 0 bases, with 15 bases lying between them. The CDR3 extends over 17 amino acids.

The CDR3, as DNA: TGTGCCTGGAGTGTCTACAGGGGAGAGACCCAGTACTTC. Its protein is CAWSVYRGETQYF. V is TRBV30 and J is TRBJ2-5, with 7 nucleotides matching TRBD1. In germline, CDR1 is GTSNPN, CDR2 SVGIG (reference sequence). This CDR3 has 13 amino acids. Trimming removed 0 bases from V and 4 bases from J; junction bases left unmatched: 2.

This clone was observed once. This chain links TRBV18 with TRBJ1-1; 12 bases line up with TRBD1. The CDR3 runs to 17 residues. The V segment lost 3 bases and the J segment 3 bases; nucleotides outside the gene matches: 8. In germline, CDR1 is KGHSH, CDR2 LQKENI. This CDR3 reads CASSPFVGQGADTEAFF. For the CDR3, the DNA is TGTGCCAGCTCACCTTTCGTGGGACAGGGGGCGGACACTGAAGCTTTCTTT.

The rearrangement uses TRBV10-3 and TRBJ2-1; D perhaps matches TRBD1 (6 bases). Germline V gene lookup returns CDR1 ENHRY and CDR2 SYGVKD. V gave up 3 bases and J gave up 10 bases, with 13 bases separating them. This CDR3 spans 13 amino acids. CDR3 region: CAISETWGTEQFF. For the CDR3, the DNA is TGTGCCATCAGTGAAACCTGGGGGACAGAGCAGTTCTTC.